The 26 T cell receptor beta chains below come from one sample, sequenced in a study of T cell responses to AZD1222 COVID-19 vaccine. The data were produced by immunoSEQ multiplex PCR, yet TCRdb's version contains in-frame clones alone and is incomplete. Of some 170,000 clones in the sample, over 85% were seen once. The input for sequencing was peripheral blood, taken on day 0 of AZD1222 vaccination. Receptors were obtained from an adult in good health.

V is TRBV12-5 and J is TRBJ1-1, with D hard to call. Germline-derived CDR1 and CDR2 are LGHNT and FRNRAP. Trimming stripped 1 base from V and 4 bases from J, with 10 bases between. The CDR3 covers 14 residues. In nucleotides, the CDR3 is TGTGCTAGTGGTTTGGGGGTGAGTGGCACTGAAGCTTTCTTT. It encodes CASGLGVSGTEAFF.

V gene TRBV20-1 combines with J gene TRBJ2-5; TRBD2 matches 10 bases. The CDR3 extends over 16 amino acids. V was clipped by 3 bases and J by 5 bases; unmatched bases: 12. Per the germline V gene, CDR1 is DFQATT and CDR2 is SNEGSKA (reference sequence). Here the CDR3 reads CSASSSGRGEGETQYF. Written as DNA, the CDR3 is TGCAGTGCTAGTTCTAGCGGGAGAGGGGAGGGGGAGACCCAGTACTTC.

CDR3 protein: CASSQSWETQYF. DNA for the CDR3: TGTGCCAGCAGCCAATCGTGGGAGACCCAGTACTTC. The rearrangement uses TRBV3-1 (or the pseudogene TRBV3-2) and TRBJ2-5; D gene uncertain. The CDR3 totals 12 residues. The V end was cut by 2 bases, the J end by 5 bases, with 6 bases between. The V gene's germline CDR1 is LGHDT and CDR2 YNNKEL (reference sequence).

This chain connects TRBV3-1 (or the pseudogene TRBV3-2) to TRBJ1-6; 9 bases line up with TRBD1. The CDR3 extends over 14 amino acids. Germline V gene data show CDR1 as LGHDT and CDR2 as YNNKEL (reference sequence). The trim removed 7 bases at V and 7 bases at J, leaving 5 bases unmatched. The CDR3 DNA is TGTGCCAGCACCCTCGGGACAGGGAATTCACCCCTCCACTTT. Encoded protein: CASTLGTGNSPLHF.

The CDR3 sequence: CASSIPDRGNQPQHF. DNA for the CDR3: TGTGCCAGTAGTATCCCCGACAGGGGCAATCAGCCCCAGCATTTT. V is TRBV19 and J is TRBJ1-5, with TRBD1 matching over 7 bases. V lost 3 bases to trimming and J lost 2 bases; unmatched junction nucleotides: 4. This CDR3 is built from 15 residues. CDR1 is LNHDA and CDR2 is SQIVND in the germline V gene (reference sequence).

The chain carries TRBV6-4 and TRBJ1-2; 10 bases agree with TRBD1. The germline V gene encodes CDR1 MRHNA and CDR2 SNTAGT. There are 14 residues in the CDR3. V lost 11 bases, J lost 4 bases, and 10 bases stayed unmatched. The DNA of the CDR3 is TGTGCCGGTCCCGGGACAGGGGCGTCCTATGGCTACACCTTC. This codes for CAGPGTGASYGYTF.

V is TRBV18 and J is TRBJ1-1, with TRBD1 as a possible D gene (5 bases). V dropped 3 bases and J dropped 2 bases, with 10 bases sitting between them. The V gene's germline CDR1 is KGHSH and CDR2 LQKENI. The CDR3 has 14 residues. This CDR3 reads CASSPLRVNTEAFF. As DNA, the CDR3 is TGTGCCAGCTCACCCCTCAGGGTAAACACTGAAGCTTTCTTT.

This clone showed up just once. CDR3 in DNA: TGCAGCCTTTCTAGCGGGATACGACCAGATACGCAGTATTTT. Amino acids: CSLSSGIRPDTQYF. This chain joins TRBV29-1 and TRBJ2-3; 9 bases match TRBD2. The CDR3 consists of 14 residues. The V segment lost 8 bases and the J segment 4 bases; nucleotides outside the gene matches: 10. Germline-derived CDR1 and CDR2 are SQVTM and ANQGSEA.

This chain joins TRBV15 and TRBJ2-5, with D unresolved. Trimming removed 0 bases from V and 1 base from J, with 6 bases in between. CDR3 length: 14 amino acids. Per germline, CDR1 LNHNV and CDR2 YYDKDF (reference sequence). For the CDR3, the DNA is TGTGCCACCAGCAGAGACCAGGCCCAAGAGACCCAGTACTTC. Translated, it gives CATSRDQAQETQYF.

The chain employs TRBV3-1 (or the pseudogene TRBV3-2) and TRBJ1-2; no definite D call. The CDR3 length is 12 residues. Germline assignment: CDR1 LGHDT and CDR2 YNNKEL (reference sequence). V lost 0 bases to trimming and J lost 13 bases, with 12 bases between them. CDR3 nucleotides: TGTGCCAGCAGCCAAGATGTCGGCAGTTTCACCTTC. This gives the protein CASSQDVGSFTF.

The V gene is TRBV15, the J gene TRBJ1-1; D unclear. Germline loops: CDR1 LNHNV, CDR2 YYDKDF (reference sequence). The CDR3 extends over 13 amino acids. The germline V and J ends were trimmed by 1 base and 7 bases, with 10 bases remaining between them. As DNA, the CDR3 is TGTGCCACCAGCAGAGGAGGGAACGTTGAAGCTTTCTTT. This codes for CATSRGGNVEAFF.

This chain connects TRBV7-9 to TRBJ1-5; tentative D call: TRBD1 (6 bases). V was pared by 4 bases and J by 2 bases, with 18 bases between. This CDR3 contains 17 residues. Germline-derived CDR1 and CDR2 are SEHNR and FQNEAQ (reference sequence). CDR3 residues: CASSSGHRGLGNQPQHF. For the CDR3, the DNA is TGTGCCAGCAGCTCGGGACACCGAGGGTTAGGCAATCAGCCCCAGCATTTT.

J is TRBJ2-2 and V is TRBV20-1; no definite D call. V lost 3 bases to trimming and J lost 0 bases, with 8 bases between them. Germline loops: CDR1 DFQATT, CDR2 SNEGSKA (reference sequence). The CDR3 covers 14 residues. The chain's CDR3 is CSASGKANTGELFF. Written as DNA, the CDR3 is TGCAGTGCTAGTGGAAAAGCGAACACCGGGGAGCTGTTTTTT.

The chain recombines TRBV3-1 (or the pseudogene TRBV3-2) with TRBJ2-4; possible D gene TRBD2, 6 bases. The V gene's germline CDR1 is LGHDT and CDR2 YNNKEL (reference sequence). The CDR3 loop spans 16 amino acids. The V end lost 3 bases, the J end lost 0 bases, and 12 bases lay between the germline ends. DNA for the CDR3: TGTGCCAGCAGCCATGTCCGGGGACTAGCCAAAAACATTCAGTACTTC. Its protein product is CASSHVRGLAKNIQYF.

CDR3 coding DNA: TGTGCCCCCTGCAGCACAGATACGCAGTATTTT. This gives the protein CAPCSTDTQYF. V is TRBV6-4 and J is TRBJ2-3; the D is unclear. Germline CDR1 reads MRHNA; CDR2 reads SNTAGT. The CDR3 is 11 residues long. The ends were cut back, 11 bases at V and 0 bases at J, with 6 bases in the middle.

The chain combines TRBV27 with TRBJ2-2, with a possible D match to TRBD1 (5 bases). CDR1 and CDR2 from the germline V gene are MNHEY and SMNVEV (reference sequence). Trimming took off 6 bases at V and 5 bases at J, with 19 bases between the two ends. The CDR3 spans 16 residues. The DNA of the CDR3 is TGTGCCAGCAGAAAGATGGGCAGGGTGGATACCGGGGAGCTGTTTTTT. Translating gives CASRKMGRVDTGELFF.

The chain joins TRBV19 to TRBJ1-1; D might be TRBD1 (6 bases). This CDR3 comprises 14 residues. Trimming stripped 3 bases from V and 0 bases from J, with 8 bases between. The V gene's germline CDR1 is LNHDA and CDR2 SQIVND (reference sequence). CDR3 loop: CASSMRGVNTEAFF. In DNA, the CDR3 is TGTGCCAGTAGTATGAGGGGGGTGAACACTGAAGCTTTCTTT.

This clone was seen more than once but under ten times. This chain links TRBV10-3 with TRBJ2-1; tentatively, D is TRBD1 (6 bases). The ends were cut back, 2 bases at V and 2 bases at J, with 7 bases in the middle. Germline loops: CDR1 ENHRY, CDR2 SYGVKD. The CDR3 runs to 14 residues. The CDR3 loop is CAISEQGTYNEQFF. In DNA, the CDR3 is TGTGCCATCAGTGAGCAGGGGACCTACAATGAGCAGTTCTTC.

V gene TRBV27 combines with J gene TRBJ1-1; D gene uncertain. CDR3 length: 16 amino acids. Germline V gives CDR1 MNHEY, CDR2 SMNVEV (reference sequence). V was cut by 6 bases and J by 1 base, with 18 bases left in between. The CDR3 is CASSLGSNRRNTEAFF. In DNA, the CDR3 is TGTGCCAGCAGCCTAGGGAGCAATCGGAGGAACACTGAAGCTTTCTTT.

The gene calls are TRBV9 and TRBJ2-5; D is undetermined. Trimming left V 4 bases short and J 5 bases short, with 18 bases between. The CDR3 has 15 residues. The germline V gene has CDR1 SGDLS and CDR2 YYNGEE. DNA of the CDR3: TGTGCCAGCAGCCCCCGACGGTGGGAAGGGGAGACCCAGTACTTC. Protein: CASSPRRWEGETQYF.

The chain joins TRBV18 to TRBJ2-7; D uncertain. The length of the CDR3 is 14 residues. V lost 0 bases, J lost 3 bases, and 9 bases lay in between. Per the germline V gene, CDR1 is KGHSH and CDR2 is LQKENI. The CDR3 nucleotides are TGTGCCAGCTCACCACCAGGGCCTAACTACGAGCAGTACTTC. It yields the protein CASSPPGPNYEQYF.

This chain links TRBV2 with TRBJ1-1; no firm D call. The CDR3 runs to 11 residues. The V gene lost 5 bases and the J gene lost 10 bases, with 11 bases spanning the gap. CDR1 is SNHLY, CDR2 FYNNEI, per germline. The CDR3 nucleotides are TGTGCCAGCAGTATTGTTCCTGGAGCTTTCTTT. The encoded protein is CASSIVPGAFF.

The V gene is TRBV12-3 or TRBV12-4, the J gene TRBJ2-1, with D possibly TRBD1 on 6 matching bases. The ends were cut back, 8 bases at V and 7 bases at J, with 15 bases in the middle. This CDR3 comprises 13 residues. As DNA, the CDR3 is TGTGCCAGCGGCAGACAGGTGACGAATGAGCAGTTCTTC. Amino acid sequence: CASGRQVTNEQFF.

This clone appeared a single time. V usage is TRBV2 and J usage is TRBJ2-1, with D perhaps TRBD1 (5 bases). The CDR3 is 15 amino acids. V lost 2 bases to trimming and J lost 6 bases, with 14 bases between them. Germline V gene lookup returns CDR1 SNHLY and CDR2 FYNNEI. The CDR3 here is CASSEWAGMSNEQFF. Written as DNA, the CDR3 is TGTGCCAGCAGTGAATGGGCAGGGATGAGCAATGAGCAGTTCTTC.

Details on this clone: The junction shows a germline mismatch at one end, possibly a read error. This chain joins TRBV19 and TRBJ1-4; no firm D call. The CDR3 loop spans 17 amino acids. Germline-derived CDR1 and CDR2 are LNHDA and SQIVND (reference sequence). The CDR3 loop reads CASSSPAGFPTNEKLFF. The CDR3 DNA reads TGTGCCAGCAGTAGCCCCGCGGGCTTTCCAACTAATGAAAAACTGTTTTTT.

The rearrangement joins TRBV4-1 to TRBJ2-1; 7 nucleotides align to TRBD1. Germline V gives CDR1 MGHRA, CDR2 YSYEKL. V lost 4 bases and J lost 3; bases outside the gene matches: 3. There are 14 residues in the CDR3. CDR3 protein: CASSRDSNYNEQFF. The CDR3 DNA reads TGCGCCAGCAGCCGGGACAGCAACTACAATGAGCAGTTCTTC.